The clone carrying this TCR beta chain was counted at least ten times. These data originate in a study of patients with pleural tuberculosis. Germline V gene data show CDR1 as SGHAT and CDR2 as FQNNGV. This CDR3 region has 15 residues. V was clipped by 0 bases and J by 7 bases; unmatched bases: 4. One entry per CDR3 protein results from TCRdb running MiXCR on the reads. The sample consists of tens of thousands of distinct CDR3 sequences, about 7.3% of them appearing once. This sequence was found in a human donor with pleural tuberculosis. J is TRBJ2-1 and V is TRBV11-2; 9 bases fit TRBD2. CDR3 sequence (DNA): TGTGCCAGCAGCTTAGAACTAGCGGGCCTTAATGAGCAGTTCTTC. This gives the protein CASSLELAGLNEQFF. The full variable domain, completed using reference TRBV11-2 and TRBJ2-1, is EAGVAQSPRYKIIEKRQSVAFWCNPISGHATLYWYQQILGQGPKLLIQFQNNGVVDDSQLPKDRFSAERLKGVDSTLKIQPAKLEDSAVYLCASSLELAGLNEQFFGPGTRLTVL.